This T cell receptor beta chain was recorded in a study of blood T cells in healthy people across ages. Next came a second PCR, run for about 7 to 12 cycles, which used a sample-barcoded 5' primer along with a J-beta primer mix. TCRdb ran MiXCR on the 5' RACE reads and lists one entry per CDR3 protein. The data contain fewer than 600,000 distinct CDR3 sequences, about 28% of them singletons. These data were also reused for a study on T cells of mothers and their children.

Sequencing was performed on blood. The sequence came from a boy younger than 10 in good health.

CDR3 region: CASSFTGQFNQPQHF. For the CDR3, the DNA is TGTGCCAGCAGCTTCACGGGACAGTTTAATCAGCCCCAGCATTTT. The J gene is TRBJ1-5, the V gene TRBV5-5; TRBD1 matches at 7 bases. With 2 bases clipped from V and 4 bases from J, the junction kept 6 bases outside the gene matches. This CDR3 has 15 residues. CDR1 SGHKS and CDR2 YYEKEE come from the germline V gene (reference sequence).